The 20 T cell receptor beta chains below were found in one sample sequenced in a study of post-analysis software for immune sequencing data. Findings and caveats of the study: Controls had lower frequencies than patients of four or five TRBV segments, which included TRBV5-6, TRBV5-1 and TRBV20-1.

The TCR beta cDNA libraries contained unique molecular identifiers. Using its own MiXCR run on the PCR reads, TCRdb lists one record per CDR3 protein. The repertoire consists of some 500,000 distinct CDR3 sequences, with approximately 45% occurring once and the leading ten covering about 12%. Which antigens these TCRs recognize remains unknown. Sequenced material: blood. The receptors were sampled from a girl aged 5-17 years with multiple sclerosis.

This clonotype was counted a few times. V and J are TRBV7-9 and TRBJ2-6, with unresolved D. CDR1 is SEHNR and CDR2 is FQNEAQ in the germline V gene (reference sequence). The length of the CDR3 is 15 residues. Deletions cut 1 base from V and 4 bases from J, with 8 bases between. The CDR3 is CASSLGGPGANVLTF. The CDR3 DNA reads TGTGCCAGCAGCTTAGGTGGACCCGGGGCCAACGTCCTGACTTTC.

This clonotype was seen more than once but under ten times. The chain joins TRBV2 to TRBJ2-7; the D gene could be TRBD1 or TRBD2 (6 bases each). This CDR3 region has 14 residues. CDR1 and CDR2 (germline): SNHLY, FYNNEI. V lost 6 bases to trimming and J lost 0 bases, with 12 bases between them. CDR3 nucleotides: TGTGCCAGCAGGCGGGACACAAGCTCCTACGAGCAGTACTTC. This encodes CASRRDTSSYEQYF.

The chain carries TRBV4-1 and TRBJ2-7; 7 bases are a match to TRBD1. This CDR3 has 15 amino acids. Losses at the gene ends were 2 bases for V and 0 bases for J; bases not matched to a gene: 4. Germline V gives CDR1 MGHRA, CDR2 YSYEKL. In DNA form, the CDR3 reads TGCGCCAGCAGCCAAAACGGGACAGACTCCTACGAGCAGTACTTC. The encoded protein is CASSQNGTDSYEQYF.

The rearrangement joins TRBV5-6 to TRBJ2-5; tentative D call: TRBD1 (6 bases). Germline V gene data show CDR1 as SGHDT and CDR2 as YYEEEE. The CDR3 has 13 amino acids. The ends were cut back, 0 bases at V and 11 bases at J, with 14 bases in the middle. CDR3 protein: CASSLGGHNEQYF. The CDR3 nucleotides read TGTGCCAGCAGCTTGGGGGGACATAATGAGCAGTACTTC.

This rearrangement joins TRBV28 to TRBJ2-3, with D possibly being TRBD2 (5 bases). The germline V gene has CDR1 MDHEN and CDR2 SYDVKM. The CDR3 covers 14 residues. The ends were cut back, 6 bases at V and 2 bases at J, with 12 bases in the middle. CDR3 nucleotides: TGTGCCAGCAGAGAGGGCTTGAACACAGATACGCAGTATTTT. The encoded protein is CASREGLNTDTQYF.

CDR3 in amino acids: CASSLRQAGTDTQYF. The CDR3, as DNA: TGCGCCAGCAGCTTAAGACAGGCTGGGACAGATACGCAGTATTTT. The chain links TRBV5-1 to TRBJ2-3, with a possible D match to TRBD1 (6 bases). Trimming removed 2 bases at V and 3 bases at J, with 13 bases between. CDR1 is SGHRS and CDR2 is YFSETQ in the germline V gene. CDR3 length equals 15 residues. Full variable domain (missing parts from reference TRBV5-1 and TRBJ2-3): KAGVTQTPRYLIKTRGQQVTLSCSPISGHRSVSWYQQTPGQGLQFLFEYFSETQRNKGNFPGRFSGRQFSNSRSEMNVSTLELGDSALYLCASSLRQAGTDTQYFGPGTRLTVL.

There are a few counts of this clonotype. The chain combines TRBV4-2 with TRBJ2-7; D unresolved. V was clipped by 2 bases and J by 4 bases, with 15 bases between them. The CDR3 loop spans 15 amino acids. CDR1 is LGHNA and CDR2 is YNFKEQ in the germline V gene. CDR3 DNA: TGTGCCAGCAGCCAAACCTCCTCATTAAAGTACGAGCAGTACTTC. Translation: CASSQTSSLKYEQYF.

The chain has TRBV29-1 and TRBJ2-1; 10 bases match TRBD2. Per the germline V gene, CDR1 is SQVTM and CDR2 is ANQGSEA. The CDR3 loop spans 13 amino acids. The ends lost 0 bases at V and 12 bases at J; junction bases unmatched: 5. In DNA, the CDR3 is TGCAGCGTTGAAGATTTGGCTAGCGGGAGGCAGTTCTTC. Protein product: CSVEDLASGRQFF.

There are a few counts of this clonotype. The genes are TRBV7-9 and TRBJ2-7; D perhaps matches TRBD1 (5 bases). The germline gives CDR1 SEHNR, CDR2 FQNEAQ (reference sequence). Deletions cut 3 bases from V and 2 bases from J, with 8 bases between. This CDR3 region has 13 residues. The CDR3 DNA is TGTGCCAGCAGCTTTCCAGGGACCTACGAGCAGTACTTC. Translated, it gives CASSFPGTYEQYF.

V is TRBV16 and J is TRBJ2-7; a possible D gene is TRBD1 (6 bases). This CDR3 is 13 amino acids long. Looked up from germline, CDR1 is KGHSY and CDR2 is FQNENV. V lost 3 bases to trimming and J lost 8 bases, with 14 bases between them. In DNA, the CDR3 is TGTGCCAGCAGCCAGGGGGCAGGGGAACAGCAGTACTTC. Translating it yields CASSQGAGEQQYF.

A few counts support this clonotype. The CDR3 DNA sequence: TGCAGCGTTGACTCAGGCTCCTACAATGAGCAGTTCTTC. It specifies CSVDSGSYNEQFF. The rearrangement links TRBV29-1 to TRBJ2-1; D ambiguous. Trimming cost V 3 bases and J 0 bases, with 6 bases left between them. This CDR3 region has 13 residues. Germline loops: CDR1 SQVTM, CDR2 ANQGSEA.

This clonotype has just a few counts. The chain couples TRBV12-3 or TRBV12-4 to TRBJ1-4, with D maybe TRBD1 (5 bases). The CDR3 runs 15 residues. The V gene lost 3 bases and the J gene lost 5 bases, with 13 bases spanning the gap. CDR3 protein: CASSLSGAGNEKLFF. The DNA for the CDR3 is TGTGCCAGCAGTTTGAGCGGGGCCGGGAATGAAAAACTGTTTTTT.

A few counts support this clonotype. The chain recombines TRBV29-1 with TRBJ2-7; 10 bases agree with TRBD2. After removal of 6 bases from V and 1 base from J, the junction contained 9 bases not matched to a gene. CDR3 length: 15 residues. Germline V gene sequence: CDR1 SQVTM, CDR2 ANQGSEA. In nucleotides, the CDR3 is TGCAGCGTCACACCGACTAGCGGGTCTTCCTACGAGCAGTACTTC. It yields the protein CSVTPTSGSSYEQYF.

The chain recombines TRBV4-3 with TRBJ2-5; D might be TRBD1 (6 bases). The CDR3 extends over 14 amino acids. Trimming took off 3 bases at V and 0 bases at J, with 8 bases between the two ends. CDR1 LGHNA and CDR2 YSLEER come from the germline V gene. The CDR3 nucleotides are TGCGCCAGCAGCCATTGGACAGACCAAGAGACCCAGTACTTC. Translating it yields CASSHWTDQETQYF.

As concerns this clonotype: The junction departs from the called germline gene at one end, perhaps through a read error. The chain has TRBV12-3 or TRBV12-4 and TRBJ2-2, with D possibly being TRBD2 (5 bases). This CDR3 is built from 14 residues. CDR3 DNA: TGTGCCAGCAGTCCTCTTAGTGGCACCGGGGAGCGGTTTTTT. Its translation: CASSPLSGTGERFF.

This clonotype was seen a handful of times. This rearrangement joins TRBV7-9 to TRBJ2-7; maybe TRBD1 (5 bases). Trimming took off 9 bases at V and 7 bases at J, with 22 bases between the two ends. There are 14 residues in the CDR3. Looked up from germline, CDR1 is SEHNR and CDR2 is FQNEAQ (reference sequence). CDR3 nucleotide sequence: TGTGCCAGTCGACAGAGCCCAAGAAACAATGAGCAGTACTTC. Translation gives CASRQSPRNNEQYF.

With respect to this clonotype: The junction does not match germline at one end; this may be a read error. The chain combines TRBV12-3 or TRBV12-4 with TRBJ2-3, with 7 bases identical to TRBD1. The CDR3 covers 16 residues. The CDR3 DNA reads as TGTGCCAGCAGTCAGTCGACAGGGTCGGGCACAGATGCGCAGTATTTT. Translated, it gives CASSQSTGSGTDAQYF.

The chain is built from TRBV20-1 and TRBJ2-1, with D hard to call. The CDR3 is 12 amino acids. V lost 4 bases and J lost 7, with 11 bases in between. Germline CDR1 and CDR2: DFQATT and SNEGSKA (reference sequence). CDR3 in amino acids: CSATNAVNEQFF. DNA for the CDR3: TGCAGTGCTACTAATGCTGTTAATGAGCAGTTCTTC.

This clonotype was seen more than once but under ten times. This chain links TRBV24-1 with TRBJ2-1; 10 bases agree with TRBD2. V lost 3 bases and J lost 0; bases outside the gene matches: 4. The germline gives CDR1 KGHDR, CDR2 SFDVKD. The length of the CDR3 is 17 residues. The CDR3 here is CATSDPIAGGSYNEQFF. Written as DNA, the CDR3 is TGTGCCACCAGTGATCCAATAGCGGGGGGCTCCTACAATGAGCAGTTCTTC.

The chain carries TRBV28 and TRBJ2-7; D is ambiguous. Germline V lookup: CDR1 MDHEN, CDR2 SYDVKM. The CDR3 sequence is 14 residues long. V lost 5 bases, J lost 3 bases, and 14 bases lay in between. The CDR3 coding sequence is TGTGCCAGCAGTCAACCGGGTGCCCGCTACGAGCAGTACTTC. This codes for CASSQPGARYEQYF.